The 12 T cell receptor beta chains below all came from one sample that was sequenced in a study of blood T cells in healthy people across ages. Using a J-beta primer mix together with a sample-barcoded 5' primer, a second PCR was run for about 6 to 12 cycles. TCRdb ran MiXCR on the 5' RACE reads and lists one entry per CDR3 protein. The repertoire holds 750,000 to 950,000 distinct CDR3 sequences, with 25% to 35% as singletons. In addition, the sample was reused for a study of T cells of mothers and their children.

The sequencing input was blood. These receptors all stem from a woman in her thirties or forties in good health.

The sample holds a few counts of this clonotype. CDR3 loop: CASSQAVSGIDEQFF. CDR3 in DNA: TGTGCCAGCAGCCAAGCGGTTAGTGGTATCGATGAGCAGTTCTTC. This chain links TRBV7-3 with TRBJ2-1; possibly TRBD2 for D (5 bases). V lost 5 bases and J 8 bases, leaving 19 bases between the germline ends. The CDR3 contains 15 residues. CDR1 and CDR2 (germline): SGHTA, FQGTGA.

The chain links TRBV28 to TRBJ1-2, with TRBD1 as a possible D gene (6 bases). Between the trimmed V and J ends, which lost 4 bases and 2 bases, there was a span of 14 bases. The length of the CDR3 is 15 residues. Germline V gene lookup returns CDR1 MDHEN and CDR2 SYDVKM. In DNA, the CDR3 is TGTGCCAGCAGTTCGCACCCAGGGGCGAACTATGGCTACACCTTC. Translation gives CASSSHPGANYGYTF.

This clonotype was observed a few times. The chain joins TRBV12-3 or TRBV12-4 to TRBJ1-1; 9 nucleotides align to TRBD1. The CDR3 contains 15 residues. The junction had 9 bases not matched to a gene; V was cut back by 5 bases and J by 5 bases. CDR3 residues: CASSPRGQGGTEAFF. The CDR3 nucleotides are TGTGCCAGCAGTCCCCGGGGACAGGGAGGAACTGAAGCTTTCTTT.

This clonotype was recorded only once. At one end the junction does not follow the germline gene, possibly because of a read error. The J gene is TRBJ2-5, the V gene TRBV7-9; D perhaps matches TRBD1 (6 bases). This CDR3 has 16 amino acids. In germline, CDR1 is SEHNR, CDR2 FQNEAQ (reference sequence). The chain's CDR3 is CSSSFPRGSYQETQYF. The CDR3 region has the DNA TGTTCCAGCAGCTTTCCCAGGGGTTCGTACCAAGAGACCCAGTACTTC.

This clonotype has a handful of counts. The rearrangement uses TRBV5-5 and TRBJ1-5; maybe TRBD1 (6 bases). The V end lost 0 bases, the J end lost 9 bases, and 16 bases lay between the germline ends. Per germline, CDR1 SGHKS and CDR2 YYEKEE (reference sequence). This CDR3 region has 15 residues. The DNA of the CDR3 is TGTGCCAGCAGCTTGGTAAACCTCCGGGACACGCCCCAGCATTTT. Its protein product is CASSLVNLRDTPQHF.

V usage is TRBV13 and J usage is TRBJ2-7; 12 bases match TRBD2. Germline CDR1 PRHDT, CDR2 FYEKMQ (reference sequence). Germline trimming cut 4 bases from V and 5 bases from J; bases unmatched to any gene: 6. The CDR3 sequence is 15 residues long. The CDR3 coding sequence is TGTGCCAGCAGCTCTAGCGGGGGGGCCGAGAACGAGCAGTACTTC. It translates to CASSSSGGAENEQYF.

This clonotype was observed a few times. Relative to the germline gene, one junction end is altered; a read error may explain this. The chain couples TRBV7-9 to TRBJ1-5; no definite D call. The CDR3 has 16 residues. Germline V gene data show CDR1 as SEHNR and CDR2 as FQNEAQ (reference sequence). CDR3 loop: CACSFGGLGSNQPQHF. The DNA for the CDR3 is TGTGCCTGCAGCTTCGGAGGGTTAGGCAGCAATCAGCCCCAGCATTTT.

The V gene is TRBV27, the J gene TRBJ2-7; tentative D call: TRBD2 (7 bases). The CDR3 runs 17 residues. Germline V lookup: CDR1 MNHEY, CDR2 SMNVEV (reference sequence). Trimming pared 0 bases from V and 0 bases from J, leaving 15 bases between. CDR3 in DNA: TGTGCCAGCAGTTTATCGGGGGCGGGGGACCACTCCTACGAGCAGTACTTC. The encoded protein is CASSLSGAGDHSYEQYF.

This chain joins TRBV12-3 or TRBV12-4 and TRBJ1-5; 7 nucleotides match TRBD1. Trimming removed 5 bases from V and 0 bases from J; junction bases left unmatched: 4. The CDR3 runs to 15 residues. The CDR3 loop reads CASSRGTASNQPQHF. Here the CDR3 DNA reads TGTGCCAGCAGTCGAGGGACAGCTAGCAATCAGCCCCAGCATTTT.

The V call is TRBV4-3, the J call TRBJ2-3, with D perhaps TRBD2 (6 bases). CDR1 and CDR2 (germline): LGHNA, YSLEER. The CDR3 is 13 amino acids. V lost 2 bases, J lost 8 bases, and 11 bases lay in between. In DNA, the CDR3 is TGCGCCAGCAGCCAACGGAGGGGAGGTACGCAGTATTTT. Its protein product is CASSQRRGGTQYF.

This clonotype was counted between two and nine times. The chain carries TRBV5-1 and TRBJ2-3; TRBD2 agrees at 8 bases. Looked up from germline, CDR1 is SGHRS and CDR2 is YFSETQ. This CDR3 comprises 15 residues. V was clipped by 0 bases and J by 4 bases; unmatched bases: 4. The CDR3: CASSLVLAAPDTQYF. As DNA, the CDR3 is TGCGCCAGCAGCTTGGTACTAGCGGCCCCAGATACGCAGTATTTT.

Points on this clonotype: A read error is possible here, since a much larger clone lies one base away. No conserved phenylalanine or tryptophan is present at the end of the CDR3, so a read error is the likely explanation. This sequence joins TRBV12-3 or TRBV12-4 and TRBJ2-1; TRBD1 matches at 7 bases. V was clipped by 4 bases and J by 7 bases; unmatched bases: 4. The CDR3 contains 13 residues. Here the CDR3 reads CASSYRGVNEQFV. The DNA for the CDR3 is TGTGCCAGCAGTTACAGGGGCGTGAATGAGCAGTTCGTC.